Included here is one TCR beta chain sequence, with context. The antigen is not known. Profiling relied on immunoSEQ multiplex PCR, and the TCRdb table lists in-frame clones only, not all of them. The sample has about 2.4 million clones; 93% are singletons. Germline CDR1 is SGHRS and CDR2 is YFSETQ. Trimming pared 4 bases from V and 0 bases from J, leaving 14 bases between. The CDR3 extends over 16 amino acids. This sample was taken from a study of shared clonotypes between healthy human individuals. Study summary: Each donor's CD4 naive and CD4 memory cells filled three plates apiece, CD8 naive two, and CD8 memory one. Study-level points and caveats: Represented diversity (both genetic and exposure-history) was limited by the small number of donors. Only blood was sampled; tissue repertoires likely differ.

Researchers partitioned CD4+ cells into CD45RA+ naive and CD45RA-negative memory subsets. The sample taken for sequencing was naive CD4+ T cells from PBMCs. Subset: CD45RA+ positively selected. The rearrangement links TRBV5-1 to TRBJ1-3; TRBD1 is a possible D gene (5 bases). This clonotype was obtained from a man aged 18 to 29 in good health. Some clones in this sample may be carry-over from other donors' samples. The CDR3 loop is CASSPGVGVSGNTIYF. The CDR3 nucleotides read TGCGCCAGCAGCCCGGGGGTTGGTGTCTCTGGAAACACCATATATTTT.